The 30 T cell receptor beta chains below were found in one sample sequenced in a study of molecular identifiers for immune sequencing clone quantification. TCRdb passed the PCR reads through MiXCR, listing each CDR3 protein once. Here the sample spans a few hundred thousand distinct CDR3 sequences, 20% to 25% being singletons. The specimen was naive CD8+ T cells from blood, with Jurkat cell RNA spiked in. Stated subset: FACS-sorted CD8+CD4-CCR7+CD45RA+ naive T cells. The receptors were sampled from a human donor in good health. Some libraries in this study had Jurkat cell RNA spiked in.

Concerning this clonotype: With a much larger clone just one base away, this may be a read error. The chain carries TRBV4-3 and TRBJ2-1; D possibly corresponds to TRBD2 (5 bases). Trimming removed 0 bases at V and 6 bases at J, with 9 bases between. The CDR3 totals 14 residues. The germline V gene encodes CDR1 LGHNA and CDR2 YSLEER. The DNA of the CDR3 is TGCGCCAGCAGCCAAGATAGGACTGCCAATGAGCAGTTCTTC. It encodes CASSQDRTANEQFF.

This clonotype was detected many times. The CDR3 region has the DNA TGTGCCAGCAGTGCGTTACAGGGCCCCTACGAGCAGTACTTC. Translated, it gives CASSALQGPYEQYF. The V and J genes are TRBV28 and TRBJ2-7, with a weak D call TRBD1 (6 bases). V lost 5 bases and J lost 2, with 13 bases in between. Germline V gives CDR1 MDHEN, CDR2 SYDVKM. The CDR3 consists of 14 residues.

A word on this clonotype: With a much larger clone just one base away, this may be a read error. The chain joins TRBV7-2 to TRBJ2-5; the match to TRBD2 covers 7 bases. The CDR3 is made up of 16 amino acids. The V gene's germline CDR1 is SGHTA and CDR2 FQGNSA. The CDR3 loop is CASSLGAGPLQEAQYF. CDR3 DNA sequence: TGTGCCAGCAGCTTAGGAGCGGGGCCACTCCAAGAGGCCCAGTACTTC.

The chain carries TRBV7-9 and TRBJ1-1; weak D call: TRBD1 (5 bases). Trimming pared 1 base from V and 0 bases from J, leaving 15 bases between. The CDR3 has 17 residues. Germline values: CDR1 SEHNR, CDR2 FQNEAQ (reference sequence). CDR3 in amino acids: CASSLGHGGTLNTEAFF. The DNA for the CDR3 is TGTGCCAGCAGCTTAGGGCACGGGGGGACCTTGAACACTGAAGCTTTCTTT.

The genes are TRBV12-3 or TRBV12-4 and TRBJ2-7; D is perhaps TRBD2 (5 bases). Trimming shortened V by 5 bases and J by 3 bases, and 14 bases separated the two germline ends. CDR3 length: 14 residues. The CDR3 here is CASSPPDGNYEQYF. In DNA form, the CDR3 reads TGTGCCAGCAGTCCGCCTGACGGGAACTACGAGCAGTACTTC.

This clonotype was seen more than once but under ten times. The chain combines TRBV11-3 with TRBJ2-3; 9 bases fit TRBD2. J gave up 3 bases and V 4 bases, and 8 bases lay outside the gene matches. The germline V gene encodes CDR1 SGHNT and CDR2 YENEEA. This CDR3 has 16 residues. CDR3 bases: TGTGCCAGCAGCTCCAGGACTAGCGAGAATACAGATACGCAGTATTTT. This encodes CASSSRTSENTDTQYF.

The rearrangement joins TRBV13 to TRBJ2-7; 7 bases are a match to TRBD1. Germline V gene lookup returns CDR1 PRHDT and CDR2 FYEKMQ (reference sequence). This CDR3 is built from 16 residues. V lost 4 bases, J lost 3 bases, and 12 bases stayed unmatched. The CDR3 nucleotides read TGTGCCAGCAGCTCGTCTGACAGGGAAGAGGTCTACGAGCAGTACTTC. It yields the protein CASSSSDREEVYEQYF.

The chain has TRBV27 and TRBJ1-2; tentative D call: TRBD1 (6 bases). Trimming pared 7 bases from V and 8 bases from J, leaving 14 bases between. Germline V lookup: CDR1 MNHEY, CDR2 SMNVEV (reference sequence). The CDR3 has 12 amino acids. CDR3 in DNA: TGTGCCAGCATGGGGACAAGGGAAGGCTACACCTTC. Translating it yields CASMGTREGYTF.

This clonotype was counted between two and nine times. CDR3 in amino acids: CASSLDSDYNEQFF. The CDR3 bases are TGTGCCAGCAGTTTAGATTCAGATTACAATGAGCAGTTCTTC. This sequence joins TRBV12-3 or TRBV12-4 and TRBJ2-1; no firm D call. This CDR3 contains 14 residues. V was cut by 1 base and J by 4 bases, with 8 bases left in between.

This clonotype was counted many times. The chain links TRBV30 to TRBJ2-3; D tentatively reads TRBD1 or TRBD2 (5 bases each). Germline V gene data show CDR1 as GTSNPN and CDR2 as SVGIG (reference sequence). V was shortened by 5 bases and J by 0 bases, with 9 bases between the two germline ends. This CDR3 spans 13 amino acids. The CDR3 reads CAWGDLSTDTQYF. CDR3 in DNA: TGTGCCTGGGGGGACCTTAGCACAGATACGCAGTATTTT. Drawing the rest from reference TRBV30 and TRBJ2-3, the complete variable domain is SQTIHQWPATLVQPVGSPLSLECTVEGTSNPNLYWYRQAAGRGLQLLFYSVGIGQISSEVPQNLSASRPQDRQFILSSKKLLLSDSGFYLCAWGDLSTDTQYFGPGTRLTVL.

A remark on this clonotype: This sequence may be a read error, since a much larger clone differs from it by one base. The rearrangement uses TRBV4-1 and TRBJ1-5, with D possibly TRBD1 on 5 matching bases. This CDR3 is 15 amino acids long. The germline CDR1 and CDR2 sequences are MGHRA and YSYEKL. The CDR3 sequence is CANSQAGTGNQPQHF. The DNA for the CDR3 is TGCGCCAACAGCCAAGCAGGGACTGGAAATCAGCCCCAGCATTTT.

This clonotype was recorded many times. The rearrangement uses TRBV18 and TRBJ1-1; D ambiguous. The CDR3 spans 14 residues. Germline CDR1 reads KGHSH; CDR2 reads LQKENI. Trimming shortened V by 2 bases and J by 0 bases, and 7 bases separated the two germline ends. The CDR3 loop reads CASSPYSMNTEAFF. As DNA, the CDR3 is TGTGCCAGCTCACCATACAGCATGAACACTGAAGCTTTCTTT.

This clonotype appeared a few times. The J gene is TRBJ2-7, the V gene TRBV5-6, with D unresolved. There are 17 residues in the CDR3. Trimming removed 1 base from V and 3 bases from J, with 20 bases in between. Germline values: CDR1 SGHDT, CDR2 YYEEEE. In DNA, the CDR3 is TGTGCCAGCAGCTTGCGAGACGTGCCGCGTTCTTACTACGAGCAGTACTTC. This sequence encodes CASSLRDVPRSYYEQYF.

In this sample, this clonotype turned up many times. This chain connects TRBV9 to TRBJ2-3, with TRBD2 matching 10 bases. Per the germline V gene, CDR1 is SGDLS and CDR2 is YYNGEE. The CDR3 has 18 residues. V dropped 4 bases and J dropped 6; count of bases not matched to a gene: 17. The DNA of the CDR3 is TGTGCCAGCAGCCTCACACCTCTGGCTAGCGGGAGTAGGGATACGCAGTATTTT. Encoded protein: CASSLTPLASGSRDTQYF.

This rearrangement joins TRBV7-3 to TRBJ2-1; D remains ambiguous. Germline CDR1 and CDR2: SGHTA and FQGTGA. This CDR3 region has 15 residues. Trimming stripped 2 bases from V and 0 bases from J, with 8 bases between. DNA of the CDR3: TGTGCCAGCAGCTTAGGGGTAGGCTCCTACAATGAGCAGTTCTTC. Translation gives CASSLGVGSYNEQFF.

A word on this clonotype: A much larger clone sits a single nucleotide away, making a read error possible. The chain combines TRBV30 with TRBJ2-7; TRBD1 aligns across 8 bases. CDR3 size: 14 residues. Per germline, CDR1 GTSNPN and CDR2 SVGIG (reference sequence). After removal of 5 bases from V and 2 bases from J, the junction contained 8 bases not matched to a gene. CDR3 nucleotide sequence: TGTGCCTGGGGACAGGGCCCGGGAACCTACGAGCAGTACTTC. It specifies CAWGQGPGTYEQYF.

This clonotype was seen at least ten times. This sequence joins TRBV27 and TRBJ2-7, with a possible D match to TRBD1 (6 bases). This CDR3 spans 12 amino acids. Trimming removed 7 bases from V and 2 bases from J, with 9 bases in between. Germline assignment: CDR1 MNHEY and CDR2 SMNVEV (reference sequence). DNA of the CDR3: TGTGCCAGCATGGGGGCGACCTACGAGCAGTACTTC. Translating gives CASMGATYEQYF.

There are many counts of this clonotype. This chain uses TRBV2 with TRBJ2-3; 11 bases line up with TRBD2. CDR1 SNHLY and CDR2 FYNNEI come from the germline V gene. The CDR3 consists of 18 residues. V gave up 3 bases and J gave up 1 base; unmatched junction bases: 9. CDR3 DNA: TGTGCCAGCAGTGAGTTTACTGGGACTAGCGGAGGCACAGATACGCAGTATTTT. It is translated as CASSEFTGTSGGTDTQYF.

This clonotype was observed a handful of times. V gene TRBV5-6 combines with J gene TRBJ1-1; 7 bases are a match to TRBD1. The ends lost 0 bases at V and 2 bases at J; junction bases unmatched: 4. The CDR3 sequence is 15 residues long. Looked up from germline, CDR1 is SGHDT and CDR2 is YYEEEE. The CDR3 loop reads CASSLVHRGNTEAFF. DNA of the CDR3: TGTGCCAGCAGCTTGGTTCACAGGGGAAACACTGAAGCTTTCTTT.

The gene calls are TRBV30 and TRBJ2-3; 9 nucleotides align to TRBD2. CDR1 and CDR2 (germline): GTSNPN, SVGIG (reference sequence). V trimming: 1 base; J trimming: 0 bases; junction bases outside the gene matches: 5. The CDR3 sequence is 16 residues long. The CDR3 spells CAWSAKTSGSTDTQYF. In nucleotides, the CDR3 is TGTGCCTGGAGTGCCAAGACTAGCGGAAGCACAGATACGCAGTATTTT.

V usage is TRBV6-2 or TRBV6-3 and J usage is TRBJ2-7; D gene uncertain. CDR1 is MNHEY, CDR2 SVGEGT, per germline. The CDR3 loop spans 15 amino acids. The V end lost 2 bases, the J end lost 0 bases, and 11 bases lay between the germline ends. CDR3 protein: CASSYGAASSYEQYF. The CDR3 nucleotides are TGTGCCAGCAGTTACGGTGCGGCGAGCTCCTACGAGCAGTACTTC.

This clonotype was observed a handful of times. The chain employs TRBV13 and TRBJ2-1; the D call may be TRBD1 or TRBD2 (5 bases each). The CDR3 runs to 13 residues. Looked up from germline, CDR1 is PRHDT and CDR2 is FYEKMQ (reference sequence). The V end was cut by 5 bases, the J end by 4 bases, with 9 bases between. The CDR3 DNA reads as TGTGCCAGCAGCGAGGGACGGTACAATGAGCAGTTCTTC. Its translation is CASSEGRYNEQFF.

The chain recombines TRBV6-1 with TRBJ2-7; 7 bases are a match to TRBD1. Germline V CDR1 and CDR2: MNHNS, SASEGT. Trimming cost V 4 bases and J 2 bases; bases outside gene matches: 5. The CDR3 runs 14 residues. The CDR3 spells CASSGQGSAYEQYF. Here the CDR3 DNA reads TGTGCCAGCAGTGGACAGGGTTCGGCCTACGAGCAGTACTTC.

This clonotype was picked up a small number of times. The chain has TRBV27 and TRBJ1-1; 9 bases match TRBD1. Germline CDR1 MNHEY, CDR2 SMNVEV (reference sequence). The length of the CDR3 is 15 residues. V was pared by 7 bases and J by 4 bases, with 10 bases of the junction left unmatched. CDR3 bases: TGTGCCAGCATAATCCGGACAGGGGCCAGCACTGAAGCTTTCTTT. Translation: CASIIRTGASTEAFF.

The DNA for the CDR3 is TGCGCCAGCAGCCAGGACCGCCTTGACGACTATGGCTACACCTTC. Amino acids: CASSQDRLDDYGYTF. The rearrangement uses TRBV4-3 and TRBJ1-2; D call uncertain. The CDR3 runs to 15 residues. V lost 3 bases to trimming and J lost 3 bases, with 14 bases between them. Germline V CDR1 and CDR2: LGHNA, YSLEER.

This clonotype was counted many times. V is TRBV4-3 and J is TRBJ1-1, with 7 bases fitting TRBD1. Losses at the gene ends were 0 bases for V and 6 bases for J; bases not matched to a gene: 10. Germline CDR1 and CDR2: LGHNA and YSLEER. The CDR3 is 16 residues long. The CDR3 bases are TGCGCCAGCAGCCAAGATAACGACAGGGCGAGCGCTGAAGCTTTCTTT. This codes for CASSQDNDRASAEAFF.

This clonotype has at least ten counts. CDR3 in amino acids: CSVENLEGVLAKNIQYF. DNA for the CDR3: TGCAGCGTTGAAAATCTAGAAGGGGTTTTAGCCAAAAACATTCAGTACTTC. The rearrangement links TRBV29-1 to TRBJ2-4, with a weak D call TRBD1 (5 bases). Trimming removed 2 bases at V and 0 bases at J, with 17 bases between. This CDR3 has 17 residues. The germline V gene has CDR1 SQVTM and CDR2 ANQGSEA.

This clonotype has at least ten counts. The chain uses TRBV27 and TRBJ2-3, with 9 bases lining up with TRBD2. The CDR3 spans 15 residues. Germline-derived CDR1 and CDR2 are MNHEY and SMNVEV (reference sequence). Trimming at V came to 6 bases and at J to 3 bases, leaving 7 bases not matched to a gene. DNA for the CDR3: TGTGCCAGCAGGCTCCATAGCGGGAGTACAGATACGCAGTATTTT. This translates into CASRLHSGSTDTQYF.

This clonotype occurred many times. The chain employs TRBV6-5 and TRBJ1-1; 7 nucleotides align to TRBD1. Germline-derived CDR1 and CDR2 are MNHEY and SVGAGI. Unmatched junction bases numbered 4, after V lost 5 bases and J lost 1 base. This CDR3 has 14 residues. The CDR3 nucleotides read TGTGCCAGCAGTCTACAGGGGCCGAACACTGAAGCTTTCTTT. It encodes CASSLQGPNTEAFF.

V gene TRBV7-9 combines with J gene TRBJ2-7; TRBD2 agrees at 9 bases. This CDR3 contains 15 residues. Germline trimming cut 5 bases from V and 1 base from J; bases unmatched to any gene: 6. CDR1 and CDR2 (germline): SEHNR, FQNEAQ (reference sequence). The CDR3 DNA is TGTGCCAGCAGCGGCCGGACTAGCGAGTCCTACGAGCAGTACTTC. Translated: CASSGRTSESYEQYF.